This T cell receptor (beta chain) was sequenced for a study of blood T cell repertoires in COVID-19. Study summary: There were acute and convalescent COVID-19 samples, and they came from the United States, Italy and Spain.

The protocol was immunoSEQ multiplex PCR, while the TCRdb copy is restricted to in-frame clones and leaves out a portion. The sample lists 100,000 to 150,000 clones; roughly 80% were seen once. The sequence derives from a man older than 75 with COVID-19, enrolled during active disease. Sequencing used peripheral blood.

The CDR3 DNA reads as TGTGCCAGCAGTCCACGGGGACTAGCGGGAGGCTACAATGAGCAGTTCTTC. Its protein product is CASSPRGLAGGYNEQFF. The rearrangement links TRBV27 to TRBJ2-1, with 15 bases lining up with TRBD2. V gave up 5 bases and J gave up 3 bases; unmatched junction bases: 5. CDR3 length: 17 residues. CDR1 is MNHEY, CDR2 SMNVEV, per germline (reference sequence).